Presented here are 32 T cell receptor beta chains from one specimen sequenced in a study of cytomegalovirus exposure and HLA in healthy donors. This PCR relied on a set of 60 Vbeta primers and 13 Jbeta primers. Assay used: immunoSEQ multiplex PCR; TCRdb lists only in-frame clones, some missing. The sample holds roughly 120,000 clones. Material for sequencing was PBMCs. All receptors derive from a man in his forties or fifties in good health and CMV-seronegative.

The chain uses TRBV4-2 and TRBJ2-3, with D maybe TRBD1 (5 bases). Germline V gene lookup returns CDR1 LGHNA and CDR2 YNFKEQ. The CDR3 runs 11 residues. Trimming left V 8 bases short and J 7 bases short, with 10 bases between. Here the CDR3 reads CASSGSYTQYF. CDR3 sequence (DNA): TGTGCCAGCTCAGGGTCCTATACGCAGTATTTT.

The rearrangement links TRBV6-5 to TRBJ2-7; possible D gene TRBD2, 6 bases. This CDR3 has 16 amino acids. Looked up from germline, CDR1 is MNHEY and CDR2 is SVGAGI. Trimming shortened V by 0 bases and J by 0 bases, and 12 bases separated the two germline ends. This CDR3 is CASSYSSFGSSYEQYF. Here the CDR3 DNA reads TGTGCCAGCAGTTACTCGAGTTTCGGGAGCTCCTACGAGCAGTACTTC.

The chain is built from TRBV13 and TRBJ2-1, with D maybe TRBD2 (6 bases). The CDR3 covers 16 residues. Trimming pared 5 bases from V and 6 bases from J, leaving 20 bases between. Germline-derived CDR1 and CDR2 are PRHDT and FYEKMQ (reference sequence). The CDR3 coding sequence is TGTGCCAGCAGCCCGCCCGGACTAAGCTCGGGCAATGAGCAGTTCTTC. This translates into CASSPPGLSSGNEQFF.

The rearrangement uses TRBV7-2 and TRBJ2-1, with D perhaps TRBD2 (5 bases). The CDR3 is made up of 13 amino acids. Germline values: CDR1 SGHTA, CDR2 FQGNSA. Between the trimmed V and J ends, which lost 4 bases and 9 bases, there was a span of 13 bases. The CDR3 DNA sequence: TGTGCCAGCAGCTCCCCTAGCTCAGGTGAGCAGTTCTTC. This codes for CASSSPSSGEQFF.

J is TRBJ1-4 and V is TRBV11-2, with no clear D. Germline CDR1 is SGHAT and CDR2 is FQNNGV. With 3 bases removed from V and 8 bases from J, the gap between germline ends came to 13 bases. This CDR3 is built from 14 residues. The CDR3 bases are TGTGCCAGCAGCTTTGAGGGCGGCGGGGAAAAACTGTTTTTT. Its translation is CASSFEGGGEKLFF. Full variable domain (rest looked up from reference TRBV11-2 and TRBJ1-4): EAGVAQSPRYKIIEKRQSVAFWCNPISGHATLYWYQQILGQGPKLLIQFQNNGVVDDSQLPKDRFSAERLKGVDSTLKIQPAKLEDSAVYLCASSFEGGGEKLFFGSGTQLSVL.

This rearrangement joins TRBV19 to TRBJ2-2; D is ambiguous. CDR1 is LNHDA, CDR2 SQIVND, per germline (reference sequence). This CDR3 is 15 amino acids long. Trimming shortened V by 3 bases and J by 4 bases, and 12 bases separated the two germline ends. CDR3 DNA: TGTGCCAGTAGTATTGAGGCGGTGTCCACCGGGGAGCTGTTTTTT. Translated, it gives CASSIEAVSTGELFF.

J is TRBJ1-1 and V is TRBV6-6; TRBD1 might be the D (6 bases). Trimming cost V 4 bases and J 1 base, with 10 bases left between them. Looked up from germline, CDR1 is MNHNY and CDR2 is SVGAGI (reference sequence). The CDR3 is 14 amino acids. CDR3 DNA: TGTGCCAGCAGTTCTACAGGGAGGAACACTGAAGCTTTCTTT. This translates into CASSSTGRNTEAFF.

Concerning this clone itself: Within the sample, other DNA sequences also encode this same CDR3. This rearrangement joins TRBV7-9 to TRBJ2-7, with 7 bases fitting TRBD2. The CDR3 spans 14 residues. Losses at the gene ends were 1 base for V and 2 bases for J; bases not matched to a gene: 2. CDR1 is SEHNR and CDR2 is FQNEAQ in the germline V gene (reference sequence). CDR3 region: CASSLGGTTYEQYF. DNA for the CDR3: TGTGCCAGCAGCTTAGGTGGGACTACCTACGAGCAGTACTTC.

J is TRBJ2-1 and V is TRBV27, with TRBD2 as a possible D gene (5 bases). The V end lost 2 bases, the J end lost 4 bases, and 12 bases lay between the germline ends. The CDR3 totals 15 residues. The germline CDR1 and CDR2 sequences are MNHEY and SMNVEV (reference sequence). CDR3 coding DNA: TGTGCCAGCAGTTTACTCGGGAACGGATACAATGAGCAGTTCTTC. Protein product: CASSLLGNGYNEQFF.

V gene TRBV11-3 combines with J gene TRBJ2-1; D might be TRBD1 (5 bases). Trimming pared 2 bases from V and 9 bases from J, leaving 20 bases between. Germline CDR1 is SGHNT and CDR2 is YENEEA. This CDR3 contains 16 residues. The CDR3 is CASSLWRQSSFTEQFF. The CDR3 DNA reads as TGTGCCAGCAGCTTATGGAGACAGAGCAGTTTCACTGAGCAGTTCTTC.

The CDR3 sequence: CASSPPGLPGELFF. The DNA of the CDR3 is TGTGCCAGCAGTCCCCCGGGACTACCCGGGGAGCTGTTTTTT. The chain joins TRBV27 to TRBJ2-2; 7 positions agree with TRBD2. Unmatched junction bases numbered 6, after V lost 5 bases and J lost 6 bases. Germline V gene sequence: CDR1 MNHEY, CDR2 SMNVEV (reference sequence). There are 14 residues in the CDR3.

This rearrangement joins TRBV19 to TRBJ1-1, with TRBD1 matching over 10 bases. Germline-derived CDR1 and CDR2 are LNHDA and SQIVND (reference sequence). V trimming: 6 bases; J trimming: 6 bases; junction bases outside the gene matches: 4. CDR3 size: 13 residues. CDR3 sequence reads: CASRMTGGPEAFF. In nucleotides, the CDR3 is TGTGCCAGTAGGATGACAGGGGGCCCTGAAGCTTTCTTT.

Of note for this clone: The sample holds other DNA sequences that translate to the same CDR3. V is TRBV7-2 and J is TRBJ2-1; D is possibly TRBD2 (6 bases). Germline V gene lookup returns CDR1 SGHTA and CDR2 FQGNSA. CDR3 length equals 15 residues. Trimming removed 3 bases at V and 2 bases at J, with 11 bases between. The CDR3 DNA is TGTGCCAGCAGCTTGGGTAGCGGCCCCTACAATGAGCAGTTCTTC. Residues: CASSLGSGPYNEQFF.

The chain couples TRBV10-3 to TRBJ2-1; perhaps TRBD2 as D (5 bases). Germline V CDR1 and CDR2: ENHRY, SYGVKD. The CDR3 length is 15 residues. V lost 3 bases to trimming and J lost 3 bases, with 12 bases between them. The CDR3 sequence: CAISEKGVVYNEQFF. CDR3 coding DNA: TGTGCCATCAGTGAAAAGGGAGTCGTCTACAATGAGCAGTTCTTC.

The chain uses TRBV7-2 and TRBJ1-5; D perhaps matches TRBD1 (6 bases). The CDR3 has 13 amino acids. Germline assignment: CDR1 SGHTA and CDR2 FQGNSA. V was cut by 5 bases and J by 4 bases, with 9 bases left in between. DNA of the CDR3: TGTGCCAGCAGCGGGACACCTAATCAGCCCCAGCATTTT. Translation: CASSGTPNQPQHF.

The rearrangement uses TRBV11-1 and TRBJ2-7; a possible D gene is TRBD1 (6 bases). The CDR3 is 13 residues long. The V gene lost 4 bases and the J gene lost 0 bases, with 7 bases spanning the gap. Germline loops: CDR1 SGHAT, CDR2 FQDESV (reference sequence). This chain's CDR3 is CASSWGHSYEQYF. For the CDR3, the DNA is TGTGCCAGCAGCTGGGGACACTCCTACGAGCAGTACTTC.

The rearrangement links TRBV9 to TRBJ2-3; D might be TRBD2 (6 bases). CDR1 and CDR2 from the germline V gene are SGDLS and YYNGEE. V shed 3 bases and J shed 3 bases, with 14 bases lying between them. This CDR3 is built from 15 residues. CDR3 coding DNA: TGTGCCAGCAGCGCGGGACTGGAGGGTACAGATACGCAGTATTTT. Amino acids: CASSAGLEGTDTQYF.

The chain carries TRBV7-9 and TRBJ2-7, with a weak D call TRBD1 (6 bases). Trimming pared 2 bases from V and 6 bases from J, leaving 17 bases between. Germline lookup yields CDR1 SEHNR and CDR2 FQNEAQ (reference sequence). The length of the CDR3 is 15 residues. CDR3 DNA sequence: TGTGCCAGCAGCTTATTACTACAGGGTTTCGGCGAGCAGTACTTC. Its protein is CASSLLLQGFGEQYF.

The genes are TRBV5-8 and TRBJ1-1; unclear D gene. Trimming took 6 bases from V and 2 from J, leaving 8 bases between them. Germline CDR1 reads SGHTS; CDR2 reads YDEGEE. The CDR3 length is 12 residues. CDR3 sequence reads: CASTRRNTEAFF. The CDR3 DNA is TGTGCCAGCACCCGGAGAAACACTGAAGCTTTCTTT.

V gene TRBV10-3 combines with J gene TRBJ2-7, with a possible D match to TRBD2 (5 bases). Looked up from germline, CDR1 is ENHRY and CDR2 is SYGVKD. Trimming shortened V by 5 bases and J by 3 bases, and 11 bases separated the two germline ends. This CDR3 spans 13 amino acids. The CDR3 sequence is CAISNGLHYEQYF. The CDR3 nucleotides are TGTGCCATCAGTAACGGACTCCACTACGAGCAGTACTTC.

The rearrangement joins TRBV6-5 to TRBJ2-7; maybe TRBD2 (5 bases). Between the trimmed V and J ends, which lost 6 bases and 2 bases, there was a span of 14 bases. CDR1 and CDR2 (germline): MNHEY, SVGAGI. The CDR3 has 14 amino acids. The CDR3 bases are TGTGCCAGCAGCCCCGAGGTGCGGGCCTACGAGCAGTACTTC. The encoded protein is CASSPEVRAYEQYF.

DNA of the CDR3: TGTGCCAGCAGTGTGTGGGAAGGGAGCTCCTACGAGCAGTACTTC. Translating gives CASSVWEGSSYEQYF. The chain employs TRBV6-1 and TRBJ2-5; tentatively, D is TRBD2 (5 bases). Judging by the DNA end, TRBJ2-7 fits better; the J call may be wrong. The CDR3 has 15 amino acids. Per germline, CDR1 MNHNS and CDR2 SASEGT.

The chain joins TRBV25-1 to TRBJ1-2, with D tentatively TRBD1 (6 bases). CDR3 length: 13 amino acids. With 6 bases removed from V and 8 bases from J, the gap between germline ends came to 16 bases. Looked up from germline, CDR1 is MGHDK and CDR2 is SYGVNS. The chain's CDR3 is CASSKGGTYGYTF. The CDR3 DNA follows: TGTGCCAGCAGCAAAGGGGGAACCTACGGCTACACCTTC.

The chain carries TRBV9 and TRBJ1-4; D perhaps matches TRBD1 (5 bases). Germline V gene lookup returns CDR1 SGDLS and CDR2 YYNGEE. The V end was cut by 4 bases, the J end by 1 base, with 11 bases between. The CDR3 contains 15 residues. CDR3 residues: CASSPRDRTNEKLFF. Here the CDR3 DNA reads TGTGCCAGCAGCCCGCGTGACAGAACTAATGAAAAACTGTTTTTT.

The CDR3, as DNA: TGTGCCTGGAGTGCCCGTTTTCCAGGGCGCAATGAGCAGTTCTTC. Its translation: CAWSARFPGRNEQFF. The chain joins TRBV30 to TRBJ2-1; perhaps TRBD1 as D (5 bases). Trimming cost V 1 base and J 6 bases, with 16 bases left between them. The CDR3 extends over 15 amino acids. From germline, CDR1 is GTSNPN and CDR2 SVGIG (reference sequence).

The chain carries TRBV19 and TRBJ2-7; 8 bases map to TRBD1. The CDR3 runs to 15 residues. Losses at the gene ends were 6 bases for V and 2 bases for J; bases not matched to a gene: 9. Germline V gives CDR1 LNHDA, CDR2 SQIVND (reference sequence). The DNA for the CDR3 is TGTGCCAGTAGACAACAGGGGGATAGACCCTACGAGCAGTACTTC. It specifies CASRQQGDRPYEQYF.

This chain links TRBV29-1 with TRBJ2-3; the D gene is possibly TRBD1 (6 bases). Germline lookup yields CDR1 SQVTM and CDR2 ANQGSEA. The germline V and J ends were trimmed by 4 bases and 4 bases, with 15 bases remaining between them. This CDR3 spans 14 amino acids. In DNA form, the CDR3 reads TGCAGCGTTGTGGGGGCCGGGTCGGCAGATACGCAGTATTTT. Its translation: CSVVGAGSADTQYF.

The V and J genes are TRBV28 and TRBJ2-1; D uncertain. Trimming left V 4 bases short and J 15 bases short, with 19 bases between. The CDR3 spans 13 residues. Germline V lookup: CDR1 MDHEN, CDR2 SYDVKM. The CDR3 DNA reads TGTGCCAGCAGTTCCCTCTCCATTCCCACGGGGTTCTTC. This encodes CASSSLSIPTGFF.

The chain combines TRBV5-1 with TRBJ2-7; 7 bases are a match to TRBD1. The germline V gene encodes CDR1 SGHRS and CDR2 YFSETQ. V lost 0 bases, J lost 6 bases, and 12 bases stayed unmatched. This CDR3 has 16 amino acids. The CDR3 bases are TGCGCCAGCAGCTTGGCCTTAACAGGGGAAATATTCGAGCAGTACTTC. This sequence encodes CASSLALTGEIFEQYF.

The genes are TRBV6-5 and TRBJ2-1; a possible D gene is TRBD2 (6 bases). Germline CDR1 and CDR2: MNHEY and SVGAGI. The CDR3 sequence is 14 residues long. Between the trimmed V and J ends, which lost 0 bases and 7 bases, there was a span of 10 bases. The CDR3 spells CASSYSGGGNEQFF. The CDR3 DNA follows: TGTGCCAGCAGTTACTCCGGGGGAGGTAATGAGCAGTTCTTC.

The V and J genes are TRBV30 and TRBJ1-1, with a weak D call TRBD1 (5 bases). The V end was cut by 0 bases, the J end by 1 base, with 12 bases between. In germline, CDR1 is GTSNPN, CDR2 SVGIG (reference sequence). The CDR3 is 15 amino acids. CDR3: CAWSVSGQQNTEAFF. The DNA of the CDR3 is TGTGCCTGGAGTGTATCAGGGCAGCAGAACACTGAAGCTTTCTTT.

CDR3 loop: CASRPATGGDSPLHF. The DNA for the CDR3 is TGTGCCAGCAGACCAGCCACAGGCGGAGATTCACCCCTCCACTTT. V usage is TRBV2 and J usage is TRBJ1-6, with D possibly TRBD1 on 5 matching bases. Germline loops: CDR1 SNHLY, CDR2 FYNNEI. CDR3 length: 15 residues. Trimming stripped 6 bases from V and 8 bases from J, with 17 bases between.